The sequence of this T cell receptor beta chain was determined in a study of blood T cell repertoires in COVID-19. The wider study: The United States, Italy and Spain provided the acute and convalescent COVID-19 samples. PBMCs, B-cell-depleted T cells, or T cells provided the cDNA or gDNA that made up the material.

Per the study methods: Reference gene primer amplification gave estimated nucleated cell counts. The data were produced by immunoSEQ multiplex PCR, yet TCRdb's version contains in-frame clones alone and is incomplete. V and J calls and clone size are those listed in that table; D and trimming were worked out from the DNA. The repertoire holds 200,000 to 300,000 clones, with approximately 86% as singletons. Participants reported their clinical history, and cohort assignment relied on those reports. This clonotype originated in a middle-aged woman with acute COVID-19. The sample consisted of PBMCs or T cells enriched from blood (not recorded which).

CDR3 in DNA: TGCGCCAGCAGCCAAGGCCCCAGCGGAGAATACAATGAGCAGTTCTTC. Its protein is CASSQGPSGEYNEQFF. The chain recombines TRBV4-1 with TRBJ2-1; weak D call: TRBD2 (5 bases). Trimming removed 1 base from V and 4 bases from J, with 14 bases in between. The CDR3 has 16 amino acids. Germline V lookup: CDR1 MGHRA, CDR2 YSYEKL.